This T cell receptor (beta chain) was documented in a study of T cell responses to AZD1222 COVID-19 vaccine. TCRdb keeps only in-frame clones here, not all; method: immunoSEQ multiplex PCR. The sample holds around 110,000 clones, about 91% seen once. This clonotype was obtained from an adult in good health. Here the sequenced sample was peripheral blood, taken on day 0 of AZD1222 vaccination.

CDR3 sequence (DNA): TGTGCCAGCAGCGCCCCTCTCAATGAGCAGTTCTTC. It encodes CASSAPLNEQFF. The chain combines TRBV9 with TRBJ2-1, with no clear D. This CDR3 region has 12 residues. In germline, CDR1 is SGDLS, CDR2 YYNGEE. The V gene lost 3 bases and the J gene lost 6 bases, with 7 bases spanning the gap.